The subject of this entry is one T cell receptor (beta chain). As for time point: recipient sample about 28 days before transplant, after cytoreduction. V lost 6 bases and J 0 bases, leaving 9 bases between the germline ends. This CDR3 contains 14 residues. Germline V lookup: CDR1 MNHEY, CDR2 SVGAGI. The data were obtained in a study of T cell clonotyping in hematopoietic cell transplantation. TCRdb's table, derived via immunoSEQ multiplex PCR, lists solely in-frame clones and lacks some. There are some 9,200 clones in the sample; roughly three quarters occur only once, and around 33% lies in the top ten.

This sample comprised peripheral blood mononuclear cells, obtained before stem cell transplant. The chain is built from TRBV6-5 and TRBJ1-5, with D perhaps TRBD1 (6 bases). The receptor comes from a man aged 60 to 69 with acute myeloid leukemia. Some clones in this sample may be carry-over from other donors' samples. Written as DNA, the CDR3 is TGTGCCAGCAGGCCAGGGGTTAGCAATCAGCCCCAGCATTTT. Translating it yields CASRPGVSNQPQHF.